The clone carrying this T cell receptor beta chain was counted between two and nine times. The CDR3 has 15 residues. Germline V gene data show CDR1 as DFQATT and CDR2 as SNEGSKA (reference sequence). J gave up 8 bases and V 3 bases, and 12 bases lay outside the gene matches. Using its own MiXCR run on the 5' RACE reads, TCRdb lists one record per CDR3 protein. The data hold 40,000 to 65,000 distinct CDR3 sequences, with approximately 23% observed a single time. The origin of this receptor is a female donor with breast cancer. V is TRBV20-1 and J is TRBJ2-1; 8 nucleotides agree with TRBD2. Material for sequencing was tumor-infiltrating naive CD4+ T cells sorted from the breast tumor. Subset meaning: naive CD4+ T cells, CD4+CD45RA+CD25-. The CDR3 spells CSASESGRRSDEQFF. The CDR3 DNA reads as TGCAGTGCTAGCGAAAGCGGGAGAAGGTCCGATGAGCAGTTCTTC.